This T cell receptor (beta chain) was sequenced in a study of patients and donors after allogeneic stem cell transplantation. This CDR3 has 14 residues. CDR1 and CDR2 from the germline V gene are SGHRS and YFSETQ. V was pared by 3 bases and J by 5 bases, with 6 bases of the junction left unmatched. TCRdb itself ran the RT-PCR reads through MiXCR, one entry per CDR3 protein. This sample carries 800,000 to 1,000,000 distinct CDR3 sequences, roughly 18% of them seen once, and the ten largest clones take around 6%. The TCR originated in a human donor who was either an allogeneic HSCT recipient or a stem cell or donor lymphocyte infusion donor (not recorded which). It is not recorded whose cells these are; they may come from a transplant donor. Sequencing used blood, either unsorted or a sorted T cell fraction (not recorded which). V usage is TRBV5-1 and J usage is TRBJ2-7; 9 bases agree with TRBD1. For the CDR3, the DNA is TGCGCCAGCAGCTCCCGGGACAGGGTAAACGAGCAGTACTTC. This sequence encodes CASSSRDRVNEQYF.